This TCR beta chain was captured in a study of cytomegalovirus exposure and HLA in healthy donors. Primers for the PCR totalled 60 Vbeta and 13 Jbeta. Some clones are missing from TCRdb's copy, which holds only in-frame ones; the method was immunoSEQ multiplex PCR. This table holds approximately 140,000 clones, roughly 75% found once. Looked up from germline, CDR1 is LGHNA and CDR2 is YSLEER. There are 14 residues in the CDR3. V lost 1 base and J 2 bases, leaving 9 bases between the germline ends. As regards this clone: Antigen: not known.

Whole-study results and caveats: The investigators catalogued 160 or so TCR beta chains as cytomegalovirus-associated. Later analysis demonstrated an association between a missense DCLRE1C variant and TCR beta V- and J-gene trimming.

The sample comprised PBMCs. The chain employs TRBV4-3 and TRBJ2-7; D might be TRBD1 (6 bases). This clonotype was obtained from a man aged 35-49 years in good health and CMV-seronegative. CDR3 protein: CASSQVTGTYEQYF. The CDR3 DNA is TGCGCCAGCAGCCAAGTGACAGGAACCTACGAGCAGTACTTC.